The 14 T cell receptor beta chains given below trace back to one sample, sequenced in a study of response to subunit inactivated influenza vaccine. TCRdb called the RT-PCR reads again in MiXCR, with one record for every CDR3 protein. This table has 500,000 to 700,000 distinct CDR3 sequences, under 30% appearing once. In addition, the sample was reused for a study of T cells expressing NK-cell markers. Turning to that study: Generation of TCR beta cDNA was performed by 5'RACE template switching incorporating UMIs.

Source: CD4+ T cells sorted from PBMCs, taken about 11 days after vaccination. These receptor sequences come from a man aged 45-65 years who received an inactivated influenza vaccine.

This clonotype was picked up a small number of times. The chain is built from TRBV5-1 and TRBJ1-5; the D gene is possibly TRBD1 (6 bases). The CDR3 sequence is 13 residues long. Per the germline V gene, CDR1 is SGHRS and CDR2 is YFSETQ. Trimming cost V 4 bases and J 10 bases, with 15 bases left between them. The chain's CDR3 is CASSRDTGGPQHF. In DNA form, the CDR3 reads TGCGCCAGCAGCCGGGACACGGGGGGACCCCAGCATTTT.

This clonotype was seen a few times. CDR3 nucleotides: TGTGCCAGCAGCTCCCTCGGACTAGCGGGACACAATGAGCAGTTCTTC. It yields the protein CASSSLGLAGHNEQFF. The chain joins TRBV6-1 to TRBJ2-1; 12 bases fit TRBD2. CDR1 is MNHNS, CDR2 SASEGT, per germline. The V and J ends lost 6 bases and 5 bases, in that order; junction bases with no gene match: 8. The CDR3 contains 16 residues.

This clonotype was recorded a few times. The CDR3 DNA follows: TGTGCCAGCAAGGCTCACGGGGATTACGAGCAGTACTTC. Protein sequence: CASKAHGDYEQYF. The chain carries TRBV12-3 or TRBV12-4 and TRBJ2-7; D may be TRBD2 (5 bases). This CDR3 is built from 13 residues. Trimming shortened V by 7 bases and J by 4 bases, and 14 bases separated the two germline ends.

This clonotype showed up just a few times. The chain couples TRBV14 to TRBJ2-7; no clear D. Germline V gene lookup returns CDR1 SGHDN and CDR2 FVKESK. The CDR3 contains 11 residues. The CDR3 reads CALIGMNEQYF. The CDR3 bases are TGTGCTCTTATAGGAATGAACGAGCAGTACTTC.

This clonotype was observed a handful of times. The rearrangement joins TRBV7-2 to TRBJ2-3, with TRBD1 matching over 7 bases. Germline V gene sequence: CDR1 SGHTA, CDR2 FQGNSA. This CDR3 has 14 amino acids. V was pared by 2 bases and J by 7 bases, with 6 bases of the junction left unmatched. The CDR3 is CASSLFSGQHTQYF. In nucleotides, the CDR3 is TGTGCCAGCAGCTTATTTTCGGGACAGCATACGCAGTATTTT.

This clonotype was observed a few times. The chain combines TRBV20-1 with TRBJ2-7; D may correspond to TRBD1 or TRBD2 (6 bases each). CDR3 length: 13 amino acids. Germline V gene lookup returns CDR1 DFQATT and CDR2 SNEGSKA (reference sequence). The V end was cut by 6 bases, the J end by 2 bases, with 14 bases between. The CDR3 sequence is CSARGGLAYEQYF. The DNA for the CDR3 is TGCAGTGCCCGAGGGGGGCTAGCCTACGAGCAGTACTTC.

A word on this clonotype: Sequence at one end of the junction differs from germline and may be a read error. The rearrangement links TRBV12-3 or TRBV12-4 to TRBJ2-1; D is possibly TRBD2 (5 bases). The CDR3 is 13 amino acids. The CDR3 reads CASSPESGSLQSF. The DNA for the CDR3 is TGTGCCAGCAGTCCGGAGTCGGGGTCCCTTCAAAGCTTC.

The table lists this clonotype with a few counts. DNA for the CDR3: TGTGCCAGCAGCCTGGAGACCGGTCTAAGCACAGATACGCAGTATTTT. This gives the protein CASSLETGLSTDTQYF. The chain links TRBV2 to TRBJ2-3; no reliable D call. CDR1 and CDR2 (germline): SNHLY, FYNNEI. V lost 6 bases to trimming and J lost 0 bases, with 16 bases between them. This CDR3 comprises 16 residues.

This chain joins TRBV7-2 and TRBJ2-1; D is undetermined. Looked up from germline, CDR1 is SGHTA and CDR2 is FQGNSA. Trimming removed 5 bases at V and 10 bases at J, with 3 bases between. This CDR3 region has 9 residues. In nucleotides, the CDR3 is TGTGCCAGCAGCCGAGAGCAGTTCTTC. The encoded protein is CASSREQFF.

This clonotype was found a few times. The chain joins TRBV5-1 to TRBJ2-1, with D tentatively TRBD2 (5 bases). This CDR3 comprises 14 residues. The V end lost 5 bases, the J end lost 6 bases, and 15 bases lay between the germline ends. Germline CDR1 and CDR2: SGHRS and YFSETQ. CDR3 DNA: TGCGCCAGCAGTCGTAATAGCGACGGCAATGAGCAGTTCTTC. Protein product: CASSRNSDGNEQFF.

This chain connects TRBV5-1 to TRBJ1-2; the D is unclear. This CDR3 region has 14 residues. The germline V gene encodes CDR1 SGHRS and CDR2 YFSETQ. V lost 0 bases, J lost 8 bases, and 14 bases lay in between. The CDR3 protein is CASSLAGRTGGYTF. As DNA, the CDR3 is TGCGCCAGCAGCTTGGCCGGCAGAACGGGCGGCTACACCTTC.

This clonotype was observed a handful of times. The J gene is TRBJ2-1, the V gene TRBV29-1, with 12 bases matching TRBD2. Germline V gene sequence: CDR1 SQVTM, CDR2 ANQGSEA. CDR3 length: 12 residues. With V trimmed by 4 bases and J by 10 bases, 2 bases remained unmatched. The DNA for the CDR3 is TGCAGCGTTGGACTAGCGGGAGAAGAGCAGTTCTTC. It yields the protein CSVGLAGEEQFF.

The chain recombines TRBV20-1 with TRBJ2-7; D gene unclear. CDR1 DFQATT and CDR2 SNEGSKA come from the germline V gene (reference sequence). The CDR3 spans 12 residues. Deletions cut 0 bases from V and 4 bases from J, with 7 bases between. The CDR3 region is CSARDPRYEQYF. The CDR3 nucleotides read TGCAGTGCTAGAGATCCGAGGTACGAGCAGTACTTC.

This clonotype appeared a few times. V usage is TRBV4-2 and J usage is TRBJ2-1; 9 nucleotides align to TRBD2. Germline V gives CDR1 LGHNA, CDR2 YNFKEQ. With 0 bases clipped from V and 9 bases from J, the junction kept 12 bases outside the gene matches. The CDR3 spans 17 residues. CDR3 in amino acids: CASSQDVVAGGQGEQFF. For the CDR3, the DNA is TGTGCCAGCAGCCAAGATGTGGTGGCGGGAGGGCAGGGTGAGCAGTTCTTC.